The 30 T cell receptor beta chains reported below all come from one sample, sequenced in a study of cytomegalovirus exposure and HLA in healthy donors. TCRdb keeps only in-frame clones here, not all; method: immunoSEQ multiplex PCR. The top ten clones hold more than 0.9% of a sample with around 300,000 clones, about nine tenths of them seen once. The specimen sequenced was PBMCs. Every receptor here comes from a woman in her twenties or thirties in good health and CMV-seropositive.

The V and J genes are TRBV11-2 and TRBJ2-1; 8 nucleotides line up with TRBD2. The CDR3 runs to 16 residues. V dropped 2 bases and J dropped 0; count of bases not matched to a gene: 3. The germline gives CDR1 SGHAT, CDR2 FQNNGV. CDR3 sequence: CASSLPGGGSYNEQFF. DNA for the CDR3: TGTGCCAGCAGCTTACCCGGGGGGGGCTCCTACAATGAGCAGTTCTTC. The full variable domain, completed using reference TRBV11-2 and TRBJ2-1, is EAGVAQSPRYKIIEKRQSVAFWCNPISGHATLYWYQQILGQGPKLLIQFQNNGVVDDSQLPKDRFSAERLKGVDSTLKIQPAKLEDSAVYLCASSLPGGGSYNEQFFGPGTRLTVL.

The chain carries TRBV18 and TRBJ1-5, with 8 nucleotides matching TRBD1. The CDR3 sequence is 14 residues long. Unmatched junction bases numbered 4, after V lost 3 bases and J lost 6 bases. Germline CDR1 reads KGHSH; CDR2 reads LQKENI. Here the CDR3 reads CASSPGQGSQPQHF. Written as DNA, the CDR3 is TGTGCCAGCTCACCTGGACAGGGAAGTCAGCCCCAGCATTTT.

The chain recombines TRBV4-1 with TRBJ2-7, with 8 bases aligning to TRBD1. The CDR3 totals 15 residues. Germline V lookup: CDR1 MGHRA, CDR2 YSYEKL. J was trimmed by 1 base and V by 1 base; bases with no gene match: 3. The CDR3 sequence is CASSQADRVSYEQYF. CDR3 nucleotides: TGCGCCAGCAGCCAAGCGGACAGGGTTTCCTACGAGCAGTACTTC.

The chain links TRBV4-3 to TRBJ2-2, with a tentative D call TRBD2 (6 bases). Trimming shortened V by 1 base and J by 1 base, and 10 bases separated the two germline ends. Per germline, CDR1 LGHNA and CDR2 YSLEER. This CDR3 is 16 amino acids long. CDR3: CASSQGGRGNTGELFF. CDR3 sequence (DNA): TGCGCCAGCAGCCAAGGCGGGCGGGGGAACACCGGGGAGCTGTTTTTT.

In DNA, the CDR3 is TGTGCCAGCGAGAGGGCTTCTAAAGCTTTCTTT. Its protein product is CASERASKAFF. The chain combines TRBV6-5 with TRBJ1-1; D not resolved. Trimming removed 8 bases at V and 9 bases at J, with 13 bases between. The germline V gene has CDR1 MNHEY and CDR2 SVGAGI. This CDR3 has 11 amino acids.

The chain joins TRBV7-9 to TRBJ2-7; D perhaps matches TRBD2 (6 bases). Per the germline V gene, CDR1 is SEHNR and CDR2 is FQNEAQ (reference sequence). V lost 0 bases, J lost 1 base, and 10 bases lay in between. This CDR3 has 15 residues. The CDR3 loop is CASSLAPSVSYEQYF. CDR3 coding DNA: TGTGCCAGCAGCTTAGCGCCTAGCGTATCCTACGAGCAGTACTTC.

The sample holds one count of this clone. At one of its ends the junction is not consistent with the germline gene, which may arise from a read error. The V and J genes are TRBV4-3 and TRBJ2-1; unclear D gene. The CDR3 is 14 residues long. Germline CDR1 LGHNA, CDR2 YSLEER. The DNA of the CDR3 is TGCGCCAGCAGCCGGGATGGCAGGCTCAATAAGCAGTTCTTC. This translates into CASSRDGRLNKQFF.

The chain has TRBV6-5 and TRBJ2-7, with D uncertain. The CDR3 is 13 residues long. V lost 7 bases to trimming and J lost 2 bases, with 12 bases between them. Germline loops: CDR1 MNHEY, CDR2 SVGAGI. CDR3 DNA: TGTGCCAGCATGTCAGAGGCCCCCTACGAGCAGTACTTC. This gives the protein CASMSEAPYEQYF.

The rearrangement uses TRBV7-2 and TRBJ2-7, with 7 nucleotides matching TRBD2. The trim removed 5 bases at V and 4 bases at J, leaving 5 bases unmatched. This CDR3 contains 13 residues. Germline-derived CDR1 and CDR2 are SGHTA and FQGNSA. The CDR3 spells CASSQRDVYEQYF. The CDR3 bases are TGTGCCAGCAGCCAGCGGGACGTGTACGAGCAGTACTTC.

The rearrangement joins TRBV10-3 to TRBJ2-1, with D perhaps TRBD1 (6 bases). V gave up 2 bases and J gave up 9 bases, with 23 bases separating them. The CDR3 length is 17 residues. Per the germline V gene, CDR1 is ENHRY and CDR2 is SYGVKD. CDR3: CAISEEDRTAHRGEQFF. CDR3 coding DNA: TGTGCCATCAGTGAGGAGGACCGGACAGCCCATCGAGGTGAGCAGTTCTTC.

The J gene is TRBJ1-1, the V gene TRBV27, with TRBD1 as a possible D gene (6 bases). The CDR3 spans 16 residues. Germline CDR1 reads MNHEY; CDR2 reads SMNVEV (reference sequence). Trimming took 4 bases from V and 0 from J, leaving 15 bases between them. The CDR3 nucleotides are TGTGCCAGCAGTTACCAGGGGAACTTGATGAACACTGAAGCTTTCTTT. It translates to CASSYQGNLMNTEAFF.

This clone has just a few counts. The V gene is TRBV28, the J gene TRBJ1-1; D remains ambiguous. The V and J ends lost 2 bases and 0 bases respectively, with 7 bases between them. Germline V CDR1 and CDR2: MDHEN, SYDVKM. This CDR3 is built from 14 residues. CDR3 DNA: TGTGCCAGCAGTTTACTACACTTGAACACTGAAGCTTTCTTT. Encoded protein: CASSLLHLNTEAFF.

This chain joins TRBV28 and TRBJ1-1, with D hard to call. The germline V and J ends were trimmed by 5 bases and 5 bases, with 15 bases remaining between them. Germline values: CDR1 MDHEN, CDR2 SYDVKM. The CDR3 has 14 amino acids. CDR3 sequence reads: CASSNRMGKTEAFF. CDR3 nucleotide sequence: TGTGCCAGCAGTAATCGTATGGGAAAAACTGAAGCTTTCTTT.

The chain recombines TRBV28 with TRBJ1-2; the D gene is possibly TRBD1 (5 bases). The V and J ends lost 7 bases and 2 bases respectively, with 17 bases between them. CDR3 size: 15 residues. Germline CDR1 reads MDHEN; CDR2 reads SYDVKM. DNA of the CDR3: TGTGCCAGCAACACGCGACAGCCGGAAAACTATGGCTACACCTTC. Its translation is CASNTRQPENYGYTF.

The rearrangement uses TRBV6-5 and TRBJ2-1, with TRBD1 matching over 9 bases. Germline trimming cut 2 bases from V and 8 bases from J; bases unmatched to any gene: 7. Germline-derived CDR1 and CDR2 are MNHEY and SVGAGI. This CDR3 region has 15 residues. The CDR3 is CASSYRRDRVYEQFF. The CDR3 DNA reads TGTGCCAGCAGTTACCGCCGGGACAGGGTCTATGAGCAGTTCTTC.

The V and J genes are TRBV30 and TRBJ2-4; 14 nucleotides agree with TRBD2. The CDR3 sequence is 19 residues long. Trimming removed 0 bases from V and 6 bases from J; junction bases left unmatched: 13. Germline values: CDR1 GTSNPN, CDR2 SVGIG (reference sequence). Here the CDR3 DNA reads TGTGCCTGGAGTGTACTACGGGGGACTAGCGGGAGAATTAGAAACATTCAGTACTTC. This translates into CAWSVLRGTSGRIRNIQYF.

The J gene is TRBJ2-5, the V gene TRBV9; D is uncertain. The CDR3 is made up of 11 amino acids. Deletions cut 4 bases from V and 5 bases from J, with 6 bases between. Germline V gene lookup returns CDR1 SGDLS and CDR2 YYNGEE. CDR3 residues: CASSTGETQYF. The CDR3 region has the DNA TGTGCCAGCAGCACCGGGGAGACCCAGTACTTC.

This sequence joins TRBV27 and TRBJ1-2, with TRBD1 as a possible D gene (6 bases). This CDR3 spans 15 amino acids. Deletions cut 3 bases from V and 4 bases from J, with 15 bases between. The germline CDR1 and CDR2 sequences are MNHEY and SMNVEV (reference sequence). The CDR3 here is CASSLSTGWAYGYTF. The DNA of the CDR3 is TGTGCCAGCAGTTTGTCGACAGGATGGGCCTATGGCTACACCTTC.

The V and J genes are TRBV28 and TRBJ1-4; D might be TRBD1 (5 bases). The CDR3 sequence is 11 residues long. Germline V gene data show CDR1 as MDHEN and CDR2 as SYDVKM. Trimming took 7 bases from V and 8 from J, leaving 8 bases between them. Here the CDR3 reads CASTGKEKLFF. Here the CDR3 DNA reads TGTGCCAGCACAGGGAAGGAAAAACTGTTTTTT.

J is TRBJ2-7 and V is TRBV4-2, with D perhaps TRBD1 (5 bases). The CDR3 loop spans 13 amino acids. V shed 4 bases and J shed 0 bases, with 7 bases lying between them. CDR1 and CDR2 from the germline V gene are LGHNA and YNFKEQ. The DNA for the CDR3 is TGTGCCAGCAGCCGGGGCACCTCCTACGAGCAGTACTTC. The encoded protein is CASSRGTSYEQYF.

The V gene is TRBV27, the J gene TRBJ2-7; D remains ambiguous. The CDR3 totals 15 residues. The germline V gene has CDR1 MNHEY and CDR2 SMNVEV (reference sequence). V was shortened by 2 bases and J by 4 bases, with 15 bases between the two germline ends. Here the CDR3 DNA reads TGTGCCAGCAGTTTAGGAATACCGCCTGTTTACGAGCAGTACTTC. Its translation: CASSLGIPPVYEQYF.

This chain links TRBV4-2 with TRBJ2-1; D gene uncertain. Germline V gene data show CDR1 as LGHNA and CDR2 as YNFKEQ. Trimming cost V 0 bases and J 5 bases, with 5 bases left between them. The CDR3 loop spans 13 amino acids. CDR3 bases: TGTGCCAGCAGCCAAGATTCCAACAATGAGCAGTTCTTC. It is translated as CASSQDSNNEQFF.

The J gene is TRBJ2-2, the V gene TRBV11-1, with D perhaps matching TRBD2 (6 bases). Trimming took 5 bases from V and 3 from J, leaving 19 bases between them. In germline, CDR1 is SGHAT, CDR2 FQDESV (reference sequence). The CDR3 spans 17 residues. This chain's CDR3 is CASSLGLTLDHTGELFF. The CDR3, as DNA: TGTGCCAGCAGCCTGGGACTCACCCTCGACCACACCGGGGAGCTGTTTTTT. Looking up the rest from reference TRBV11-1 and TRBJ2-2 gives the full variable domain: EAEVAQSPRYKITEKSQAVAFWCDPISGHATLYWYRQILGQGPELLVQFQDESVVDDSQLPKDRFSAERLKGVDSTLKIQPAELGDSAMYLCASSLGLTLDHTGELFFGEGSRLTVL.

The rearrangement joins TRBV27 to TRBJ1-5, with a possible D match to TRBD1 (6 bases). Germline V lookup: CDR1 MNHEY, CDR2 SMNVEV (reference sequence). The CDR3 contains 14 residues. V was trimmed by 3 bases and J by 7 bases, leaving 13 bases between them. The CDR3 loop is CASSFAGERQPQHF. The CDR3, as DNA: TGTGCCAGCAGTTTCGCAGGGGAAAGACAGCCCCAGCATTTT.

The CDR3 spells CASLENTGELFF. The DNA for the CDR3 is TGTGCCAGCCTAGAGAACACCGGGGAGCTGTTTTTT. V gene TRBV28 combines with J gene TRBJ2-2; D gene uncertain. The V gene's germline CDR1 is MDHEN and CDR2 SYDVKM. The CDR3 has 12 residues. V shed 8 bases and J shed 1 base, with 5 bases lying between them.

The CDR3 region is CATSRDRGRVYEQFF. The CDR3 DNA sequence: TGTGCCACCAGCAGAGATCGTGGGAGGGTCTATGAGCAGTTCTTC. This sequence joins TRBV15 and TRBJ2-1; 7 bases align to TRBD2. V trimming: 0 bases; J trimming: 8 bases; junction bases outside the gene matches: 7. The CDR3 extends over 15 amino acids. The V gene's germline CDR1 is LNHNV and CDR2 YYDKDF (reference sequence).

The chain couples TRBV5-5 to TRBJ2-1; the match to TRBD2 covers 7 bases. The V gene's germline CDR1 is SGHKS and CDR2 YYEKEE (reference sequence). The CDR3 spans 15 residues. Unmatched junction bases numbered 7, after V lost 4 bases and J lost 3 bases. In nucleotides, the CDR3 is TGTGCCAGCAGCCGACTAGCAATCAACTACAATGAGCAGTTCTTC. Translating gives CASSRLAINYNEQFF.

The chain is built from TRBV15 and TRBJ2-7; 8 bases agree with TRBD2. The CDR3 covers 17 residues. V shed 0 bases and J 0 bases; nucleotides not matched to a gene: 7. CDR1 and CDR2 (germline): LNHNV, YYDKDF (reference sequence). For the CDR3, the DNA is TGTGCCACCAGCAGAGATCTGGGCGGGAGGCCCTCCTACGAGCAGTACTTC. Protein product: CATSRDLGGRPSYEQYF.

This clone was found once. J is TRBJ2-1 and V is TRBV11-3; TRBD1 might be the D (6 bases). The CDR3 has 14 amino acids. Germline CDR1 is SGHNT and CDR2 is YENEEA. V was pared by 6 bases and J by 3 bases, with 12 bases between. CDR3 protein: CASSEGTNYNEQFF. The CDR3 DNA reads as TGTGCCAGCAGTGAAGGGACAAACTACAATGAGCAGTTCTTC.

The rearrangement uses TRBV28 and TRBJ2-5; D is ambiguous. CDR3 length: 13 residues. Trimming removed 2 bases at V and 5 bases at J, with 9 bases between. CDR1 is MDHEN, CDR2 SYDVKM, per germline. CDR3 sequence reads: CASSLLPTETQYF. In DNA form, the CDR3 reads TGTGCCAGCAGTTTACTGCCCACGGAGACCCAGTACTTC. Together with reference TRBV28 and TRBJ2-5, the CDR3 gives the full variable domain: DVKVTQSSRYLVKRTGEKVFLECVQDMDHENMFWYRQDPGLGLRLIYFSYDVKMKEKGDIPEGYSVSREKKERFSLILESASTNQTSMYLCASSLLPTETQYFGPGTRLLVL.